This T cell receptor beta chain came from a study of T cells in Graves' hyperthyroidism and ophthalmopathy. RNA transcripts gave rise to amplified TCR beta CDR3 regions. First-round RT-PCR targeting the TCR CDR3 was performed with the HTBI primer set. TCRdb re-derived calls from the multiplex PCR reads in MiXCR, one entry per CDR3 protein. The sample carries 500,000 to 650,000 distinct CDR3 sequences, approximately 48% recorded once. A note on this clonotype: The antigen is not known.

The CDR3 has 13 amino acids. The V gene end was trimmed by 5 bases and the J gene end by 3 bases; junction bases not matched to a gene: 4. The germline CDR1 and CDR2 sequences are SGHRS and YFSETQ. Whole-study results and caveats: Using 13 V-J features, a model discriminated ophthalmopathy from stable hyperthyroidism. Peripheral blood also featured most of the thyroid clonotypes expanded above 0.001.

On the basis of clinical symptoms, serum thyroxine and TRAb, thyroid ultrasound and orbital computed tomography, diagnoses were made. The chain couples TRBV5-1 to TRBJ1-1; 7 bases match TRBD1. Material: peripheral blood or thyroid tissue (not recorded which). This receptor was taken from an adult woman with Graves' disease, either hyperthyroidism or ophthalmopathy (not recorded which). The CDR3 bases are TGCGCCAGCAGTTCACAGGGGCACACTGAAGCTTTCTTT. It codes for CASSSQGHTEAFF.